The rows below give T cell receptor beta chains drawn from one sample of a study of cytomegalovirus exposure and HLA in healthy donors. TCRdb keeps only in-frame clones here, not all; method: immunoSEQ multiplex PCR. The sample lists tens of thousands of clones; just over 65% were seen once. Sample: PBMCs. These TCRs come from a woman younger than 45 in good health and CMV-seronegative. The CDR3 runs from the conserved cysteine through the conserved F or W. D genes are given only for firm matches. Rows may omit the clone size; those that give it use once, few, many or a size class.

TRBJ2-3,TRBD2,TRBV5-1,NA,CASSLSGGSFGDTQYF
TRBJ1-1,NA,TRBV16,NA,CASSPGLLNTEAFF
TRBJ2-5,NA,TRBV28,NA,CASSLGGDVSETQYF
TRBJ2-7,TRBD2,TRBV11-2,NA,CASSWWVAGGSYEQYF
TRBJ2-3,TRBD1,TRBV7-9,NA,CASSPQGARGADTQYF
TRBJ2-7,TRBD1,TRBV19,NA,CASSARDRGGEQYF
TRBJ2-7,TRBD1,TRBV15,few,CATSTEDRGIYEQYF
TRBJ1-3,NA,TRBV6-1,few,CASILSGNTIYF
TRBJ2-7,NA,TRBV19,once,CASSITGNSYEQYF
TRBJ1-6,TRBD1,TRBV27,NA,CASRSGGSYNSPLQF
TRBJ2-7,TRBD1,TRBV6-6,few,CAISPLGTGYEKYF
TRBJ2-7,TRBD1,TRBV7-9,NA,CASSFRGQGVSYEQYF
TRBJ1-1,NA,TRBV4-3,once,CASSQDRLVTEAFF